This TCR beta chain comes out of a study of CD4 T cells in relation to SARS-CoV-2 and coronaviruses (dated by TCRdb to the early 2020s). Study-level background: The ViraFEST assay cultured PBMCs with antigen for under 13 days, then sequenced TCR beta CDR3s to find antigen-specific clonal expansions. At the level of individual TCR clonotypes, the study measured memory CD4+ T cell crossreactivity between SARS-CoV-2 spike protein and common cold coronavirus spike proteins. A different, Illumina-based TCR-beta assay was used to sequence expansion assays from other donors in the study. The full convalescent cohort of about a dozen patients had a median age of approximately 35 years, ranging from 21 to 72 years. Of the approximately 12 convalescent patients, 8 were male and 4 were female, and two of the subjects were Hispanic. The Adaptive Biotechnologies TCR-sequencing kit was used to sequence samples from three pre-COVID donors and the naive versus memory experiments, while other data came from Illumina-based sequencing. HLA restriction was mapped for shared crossreactive spike epitopes using patient-derived lymphoblastoid cell lines.

DNA from CEF-cultured naive and memory CD4+ T cells underwent immunoSEQ TCR-beta sequencing at survey level. Per the original workflow: During preprocessing, nonproductive sequences were discarded, as were any CDR3s that did not begin with C, did not end with F or W, or were shorter than 7 amino acids. The MANAFEST web app was used to call antigen-specific clonotypes on the basis of expansion compared with the reference and with other culture wells. A clone was considered positive if the clone showed significant expansion compared with the reference culture in 2 of 3 replicate wells at an FDR below 0.05. A further requirement for positive clones was significant expansion compared with all other tandem wells, along with an odds ratio above 5. Cultured and uncultured naive and memory CD4+ repertoires were searched for CDR3s previously identified as spike- and CEF-reactive. CDR3 homology was measured as pairwise Levenshtein distance, computed with the stringdist R package after trimming three terminal residues from each end. Drawn from immuneACCESS, this table holds only the in-frame rearrangements with V and J called that TCRdb kept. Clones are partly lost; checked studies trace under half to an unresolved V gene and leave the rest unexplained. Clone size and V and J calls were adopted from that table, with D and trimming inferred from the DNA. Here the sample has 30,000 to 45,000 clones; more than 65% occur a single time. Jointly, the top ten make up around 21% of the sample.

In the case of this clone: Its antigen remains unidentified. Per-nucleotide qualities are absent, and no much larger clonotype sits a single base away.

Points the paper makes about the study in general: Because the crossreactivity analysis focused on spike protein, crossreactivity against other viral proteins was not assessed. No donor contributed both pre-pandemic and post-infection samples, which limited tracing the source of pre-existing responses. Small numbers of patients and of tested TCRs were a limitation of the study. Around two thirds of donors had memory CD4+ clonotypes that crossrecognized SARS-CoV-2 and at least one common cold coronavirus spike. Compared with monoreactive clones, crossreactive clones had significantly weaker SARS-CoV-2-driven expansion, a result consistent with antigenic imprinting. Naive versus memory sequencing indicated that memory recall responses, rather than primary responses primed during culture, are detected by the assay.

Naive and memory CD4+ T cells were separated from cryopreserved PBMCs by first enriching for CD4 and then performing EasySep naive CD4+ T cell enrichment. For roughly 11 days, sorted naive or memory CD4+ T cells (over 9 x 10^4) were cultured at a 1:1 ratio with T cell-depleted PBMCs and CEF peptides. Triplicate replicate wells were generally used for each peptide culture condition. Ficoll-Paque PLUS gradient centrifugation was used to isolate PBMCs from leukapheresis product or whole blood. PBMCs were either cryopreserved at -140 degrees C or used fresh in the expansion assay. The QIAamp Micro DNA Kit was used to extract genomic DNA from the CD4+ T cells. What was sequenced was memory CD4+ T cells from PBMCs, cultured in vitro. This sample's cell subset or site label indicates: memory (non-naive) CD4+ T cells. The sequence derives from an adult with COVID-19.

The DNA is as follows: TGTGCCAGCCGGAGGGGATACGAGCAGTACTTC. It is translated as CASRRGYEQYF. Here the chain combines TRBV6-5 and TRBJ2-7; tentative D gene TRBD2, with 6 bases matching. CDR1 and CDR2 are drawn from the germline V gene: MNHEY, SVGAGI. The trim is 8 bases for V and 4 bases for J, with a gap of 9 bases between the germline ends. The CDR3 numbers 11 residues from cysteine through phenylalanine. The CDR3 DNA has 33 bases and is translated from base 1.